The 4 T cell receptor beta chains presented below share a single source sample, sequenced in a study of tumor-infiltrating lymphocytes in oesophageal squamous cell carcinoma. TCRdb independently ran MiXCR on the PCR reads; one entry per CDR3 protein. The table has approximately 18,000 distinct CDR3 sequences, around two fifths seen once. The sequenced material came from blood. The receptors originated from a male donor with esophageal squamous cell carcinoma.

The CDR3 loop reads CASSLGSRMNTEAFF. The CDR3 DNA is TGCGCCAGCAGCTTGGGCTCCCGCATGAACACTGAAGCTTTCTTT. The rearrangement uses TRBV5-1 and TRBJ1-1; no clear D. CDR1 and CDR2 from the germline V gene are SGHRS and YFSETQ. V gave up 0 bases and J gave up 0 bases, with 9 bases separating them. The CDR3 has 15 residues.

Many counts were recorded for this clonotype. The chain recombines TRBV5-1 with TRBJ1-2; D is perhaps TRBD1 (5 bases). The CDR3 contains 15 residues. CDR1 and CDR2 from the germline V gene are SGHRS and YFSETQ. The V end lost 4 bases, the J end lost 4 bases, and 17 bases lay between the germline ends. Written as DNA, the CDR3 is TGCGCCAGCAGCATTAACCGGGACCTCGTCTATGGCTACACCTTC. Its translation: CASSINRDLVYGYTF.

By sample fraction, this clonotype is medium-sized. This chain uses TRBV28 with TRBJ1-2; maybe TRBD1 (5 bases). CDR1 and CDR2 (germline): MDHEN, SYDVKM. The CDR3 extends over 13 amino acids. V gave up 3 bases and J gave up 6 bases, with 11 bases separating them. The CDR3 here is CASSFRAGNGYTF. The DNA of the CDR3 is TGTGCCAGCAGTTTTAGGGCAGGGAATGGCTACACCTTC.

This clonotype is medium-sized (0.01 to 0.1%) in the sample. Relative to the germline gene, one junction end is altered; a read error may explain this. The chain recombines TRBV7-2 with TRBJ2-7; TRBD1 is a possible D gene (6 bases). Germline loops: CDR1 SGHTA, CDR2 FQGNSA. The CDR3 totals 14 residues. Here the CDR3 DNA reads TGTGCCAGCAGCCCCGGACAGACTAATTCACCCCTCCACTTC. Residues: CASSPGQTNSPLHF.